Included here is one T cell receptor beta chain sequence, with context. The CDR3 runs to 14 residues. Per germline, CDR1 SGHRS and CDR2 YFSETQ. V lost 5 bases and J lost 4; bases outside the gene matches: 6. This entry is derived from a study of blood T cell repertoires in COVID-19. Overall study context: Researchers got acute and convalescent COVID-19 samples from the United States, Italy and Spain. PBMCs, B-cell-depleted T cells, or T cells provided the cDNA or gDNA that made up the material.

As originally analysed: Scientists estimated how many nucleated cells there were by amplifying reference gene primers. Libraries were prepared by immunoSEQ multiplex PCR; TCRdb keeps only in-frame clonotypes and omits some of them. The DNA was the basis for D and trimming; V, J and clone size are from that table. The table lists approximately 200,000 clones, approximately 90% of them singletons. Sequencing was performed on peripheral blood. The chain is built from TRBV5-1 and TRBJ1-1; the match to TRBD1 covers 9 bases. This TCR came from a man between 65 and 85 years old with acute or convalescent COVID-19. The CDR3 nucleotides read TGCGCCAGCAGTCTACAGGGGGCCGGCACTGAAGCTTTCTTT. Its translation is CASSLQGAGTEAFF.